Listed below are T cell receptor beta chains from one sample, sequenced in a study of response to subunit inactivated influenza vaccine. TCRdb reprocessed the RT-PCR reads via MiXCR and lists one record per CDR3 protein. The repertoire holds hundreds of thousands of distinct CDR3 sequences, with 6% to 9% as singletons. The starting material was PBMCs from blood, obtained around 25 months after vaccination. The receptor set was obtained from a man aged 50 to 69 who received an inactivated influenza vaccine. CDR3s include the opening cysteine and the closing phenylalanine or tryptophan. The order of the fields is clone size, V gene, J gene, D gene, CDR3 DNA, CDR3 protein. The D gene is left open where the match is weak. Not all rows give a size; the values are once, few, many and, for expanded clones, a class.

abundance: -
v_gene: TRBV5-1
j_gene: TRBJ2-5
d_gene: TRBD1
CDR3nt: TGCGCCAGCAGCACTTCCGGGACAGGGGTACAAGAGACCCAGTACTTC
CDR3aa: CASSTSGTGVQETQYF

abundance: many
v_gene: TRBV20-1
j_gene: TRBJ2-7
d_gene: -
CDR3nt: TGCAGTGCTAGAGATCTCAGGCAGTACTTC
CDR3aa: CSARDLRQYF

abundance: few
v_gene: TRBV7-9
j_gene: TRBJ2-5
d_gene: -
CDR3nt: TGTGCCAGCAGCTTAGGATCAGGGGCAGAGACCCAGTACTTC
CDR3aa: CASSLGSGAETQYF

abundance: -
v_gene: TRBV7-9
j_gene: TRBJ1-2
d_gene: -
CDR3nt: TGTGCCAGCAGCTCCTGGACAGCCGGGGATGGCTACACCTTC
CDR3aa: CASSSWTAGDGYTF

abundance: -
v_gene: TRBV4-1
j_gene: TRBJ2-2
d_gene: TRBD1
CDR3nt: TGCGCCAGCAGGCGACAGGGGCCAAACACCGGGGAGCTGTTTTTT
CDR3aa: CASRRQGPNTGELFF

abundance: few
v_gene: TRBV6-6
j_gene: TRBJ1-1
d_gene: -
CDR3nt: TGTGCCAGCAATTCTTGGGGCACTGAAGCTTTCTTT
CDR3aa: CASNSWGTEAFF

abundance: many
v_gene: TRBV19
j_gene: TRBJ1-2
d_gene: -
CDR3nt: TGTGCCAGTAGGGAGGGATCGGGACTCAGCTATGGCTACACCTTC
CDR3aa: CASREGSGLSYGYTF

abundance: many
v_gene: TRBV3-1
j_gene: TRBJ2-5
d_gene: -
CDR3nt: TGTGCCAGCAGGGGAGAGAGGGGGGCCCAGTACTTC
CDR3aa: CASRGERGAQYF

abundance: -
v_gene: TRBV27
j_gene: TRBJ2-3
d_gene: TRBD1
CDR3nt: TGTGCCAGCAGTTTGACCCTTTGGACAGGGGTAGATACGCAGTATTTT
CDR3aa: CASSLTLWTGVDTQYF

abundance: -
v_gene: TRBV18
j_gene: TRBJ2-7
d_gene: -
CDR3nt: TGTGCCAGCTCACATCGGGACAACTACGAGCAGTACTTC
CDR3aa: CASSHRDNYEQYF

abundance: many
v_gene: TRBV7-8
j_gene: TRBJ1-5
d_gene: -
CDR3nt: TGTGCCAGCAGCTTAGTCGAGGGGATAAAGCCCCAGCATTTT
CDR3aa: CASSLVEGIKPQHF

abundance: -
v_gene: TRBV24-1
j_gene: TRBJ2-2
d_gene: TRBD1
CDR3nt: TGTGCCACCAGTGAACCCGCCGGGACAGGAGGGAACACCGGGGAGCTGTTTTTT
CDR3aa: CATSEPAGTGGNTGELFF

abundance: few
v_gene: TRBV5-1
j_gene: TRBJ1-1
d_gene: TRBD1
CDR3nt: TGCGCCAGCAGCTCGACAGGGGGCCCGAACACTGAAGCTTTCTTT
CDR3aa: CASSSTGGPNTEAFF

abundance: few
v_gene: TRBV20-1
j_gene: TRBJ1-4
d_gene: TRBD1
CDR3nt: TGCAGTGCTAGAGATCCTAGGACAGGGAATGAAAAACTGTTTTTT
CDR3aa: CSARDPRTGNEKLFF

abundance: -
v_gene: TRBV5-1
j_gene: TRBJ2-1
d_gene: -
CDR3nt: TGCGCCAGCGCAAATCCTCCGGGCAATGAGCAGTTCTTC
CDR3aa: CASANPPGNEQFF

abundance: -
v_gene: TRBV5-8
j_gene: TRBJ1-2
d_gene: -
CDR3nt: TGTGCCAGCAGCCCCTCGGGGGGGGTCCGCTATGGCTACACCTTC
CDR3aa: CASSPSGGVRYGYTF

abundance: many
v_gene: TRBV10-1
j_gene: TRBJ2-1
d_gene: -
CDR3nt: TGCGCCAGCAGTGAGTCTCTAATCGTGGGGGCAAATGAGCAGTTCTTC
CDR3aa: CASSESLIVGANEQFF

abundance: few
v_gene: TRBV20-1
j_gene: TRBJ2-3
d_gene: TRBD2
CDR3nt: TGCAGTGCTAGACCGCTAGCGGGCGTCCTTTCGCACTATACGCAGTATTTT
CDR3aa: CSARPLAGVLSHYTQYF

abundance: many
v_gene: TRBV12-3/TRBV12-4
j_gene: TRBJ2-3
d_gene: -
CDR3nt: TGTGCCAGCAGTTTGGGGGACCACGGTACGCAGTATTTT
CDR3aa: CASSLGDHGTQYF

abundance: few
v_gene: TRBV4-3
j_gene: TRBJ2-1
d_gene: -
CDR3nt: TGCGCCAGCAGCCAAGATAAGTCCACTGAGCAGTTCTTC
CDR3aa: CASSQDKSTEQFF

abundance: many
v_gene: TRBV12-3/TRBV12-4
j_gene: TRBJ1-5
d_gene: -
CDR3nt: TGTGCCAGCAGTCCAGAGGGGGTGAGTCAGCCCCAGCATTTT
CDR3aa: CASSPEGVSQPQHF

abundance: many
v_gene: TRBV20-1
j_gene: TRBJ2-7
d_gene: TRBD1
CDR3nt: TGCAGTGCTAGGGGACAGTTCTCCTACGAGCAGTACTTC
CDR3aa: CSARGQFSYEQYF

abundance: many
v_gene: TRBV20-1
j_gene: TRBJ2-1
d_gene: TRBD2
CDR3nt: TGCAGTGCTAGAGAGTGGACTAGCTTTATCGAGCAGTTCTTC
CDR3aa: CSAREWTSFIEQFF

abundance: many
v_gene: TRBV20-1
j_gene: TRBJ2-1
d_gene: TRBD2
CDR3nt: TGCAGTGCCGACGGACTAGGCTACAATGAGCAGTTCTTC
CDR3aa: CSADGLGYNEQFF

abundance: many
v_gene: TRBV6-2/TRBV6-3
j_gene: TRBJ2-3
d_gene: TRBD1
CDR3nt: TGTGCCAGCAGTCCTCGGGACAGGGCCATCACAGATACGCAGTATTTT
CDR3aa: CASSPRDRAITDTQYF

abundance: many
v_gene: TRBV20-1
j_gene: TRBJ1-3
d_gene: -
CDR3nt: TGCAGTGCTAGAGCGGGGGCGACGGACACCATATATTTT
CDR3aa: CSARAGATDTIYF

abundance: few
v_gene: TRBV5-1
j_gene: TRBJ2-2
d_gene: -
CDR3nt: TGCGCCAGCAGACTCCCGGTAGACCCCGGGGAGCTGTTTTTT
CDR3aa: CASRLPVDPGELFF

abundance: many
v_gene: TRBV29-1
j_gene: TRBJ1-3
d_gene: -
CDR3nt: TGCAGCGTCAACTTGGACACGCAACGTCTATATTTT
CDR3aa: CSVNLDTQRLYF

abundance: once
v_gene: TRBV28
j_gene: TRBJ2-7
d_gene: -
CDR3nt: TGTGCCAGCACCCCTCTGGGGCAGAGAATCTACGAGCAGTACTTC
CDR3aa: CASTPLGQRIYEQYF

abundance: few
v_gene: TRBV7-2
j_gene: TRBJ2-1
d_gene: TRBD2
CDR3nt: TGTGCCAGCAGCCTGCTCCTAGCGGGAGGAAAAAATGAGCAGTTCTTC
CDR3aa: CASSLLLAGGKNEQFF

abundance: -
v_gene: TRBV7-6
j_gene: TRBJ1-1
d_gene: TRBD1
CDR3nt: TGTGCCAGCAGCTCATTAACGGGACAGTCGAACACTGAAGCTTTCTTT
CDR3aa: CASSSLTGQSNTEAFF

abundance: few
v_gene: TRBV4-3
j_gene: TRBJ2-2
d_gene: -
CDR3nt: TGCGCCAGCAGCCAAGATTACGGGGGCGGTAACACCGGGGAGCTGTTTTTT
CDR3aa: CASSQDYGGGNTGELFF

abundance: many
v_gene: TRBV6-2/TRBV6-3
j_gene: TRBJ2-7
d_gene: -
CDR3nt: TGTGCCAGCAGTCGCACCATTCTGACCTCGAAGTACTTC
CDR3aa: CASSRTILTSKYF

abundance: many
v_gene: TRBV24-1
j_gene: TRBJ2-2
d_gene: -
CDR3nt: TGTGCCACCTCGCCCTCGGGACACCCCACCGGGGAGCTGTTTTTT
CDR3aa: CATSPSGHPTGELFF

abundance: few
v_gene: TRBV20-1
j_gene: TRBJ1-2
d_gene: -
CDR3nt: TGCAGTGCGGAAGCTAAATATGGCTACACCTTC
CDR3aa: CSAEAKYGYTF

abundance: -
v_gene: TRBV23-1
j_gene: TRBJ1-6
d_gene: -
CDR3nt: TGCGCCAGCAGTCAGCCCCGGGTAATCCTCCACTTT
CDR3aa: CASSQPRVILHF

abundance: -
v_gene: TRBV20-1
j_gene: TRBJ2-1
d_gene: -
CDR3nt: TGCAGTGCTAGAAGACTGCTAGAGTCGTTTGGTGAGCAGTTCTTC
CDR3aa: CSARRLLESFGEQFF

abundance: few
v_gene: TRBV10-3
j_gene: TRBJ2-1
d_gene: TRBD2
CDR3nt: TGTGCCACGCGTGAACTAGCGGGAGGCGGTGAGCAGTTCTTC
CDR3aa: CATRELAGGGEQFF

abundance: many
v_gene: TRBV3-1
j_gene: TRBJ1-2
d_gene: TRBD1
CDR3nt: TGTGCCAGCAGCCAAGAGACGACAGGGGGGAACTATGGCTACACCTTC
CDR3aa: CASSQETTGGNYGYTF

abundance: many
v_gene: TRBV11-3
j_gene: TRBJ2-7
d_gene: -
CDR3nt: TGTGCCAGCAGCCCCTCTTCCGCGGCGGACTACGAGCAGTACTTC
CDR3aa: CASSPSSAADYEQYF

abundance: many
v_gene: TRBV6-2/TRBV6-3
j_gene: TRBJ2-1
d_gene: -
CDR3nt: TGTGCCAGCGTGAGCAGGGACGAGCAGTTCTTC
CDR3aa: CASVSRDEQFF

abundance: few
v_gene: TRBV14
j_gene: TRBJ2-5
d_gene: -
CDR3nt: TGTGCCAGCAGCCCGTTTGACTACTACCAAGAGACCCAGTACTTC
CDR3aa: CASSPFDYYQETQYF

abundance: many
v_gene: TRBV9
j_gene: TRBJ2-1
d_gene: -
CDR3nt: TGTGCCAGCAGTGTCCAGGGGAGAGGGAATGAGCAGTTCTTC
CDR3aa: CASSVQGRGNEQFF

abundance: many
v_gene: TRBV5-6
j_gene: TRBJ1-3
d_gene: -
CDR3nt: TGTGCCAGCAGCCAGGGATGGACAGTTATTGGAAACACCATATATTTT
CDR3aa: CASSQGWTVIGNTIYF

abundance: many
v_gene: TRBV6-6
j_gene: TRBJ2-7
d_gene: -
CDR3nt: TGTGCCAGCAGTTACGGTTCTTTAAAGTTCTTC
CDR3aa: CASSYGSLKFF

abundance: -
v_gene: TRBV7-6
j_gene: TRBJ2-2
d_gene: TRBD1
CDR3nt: TGTGCCAGCAGCCAAGGACCGGGACAGGGAAAACTCACCGGGGAGCTGTTTTTT
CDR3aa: CASSQGPGQGKLTGELFF

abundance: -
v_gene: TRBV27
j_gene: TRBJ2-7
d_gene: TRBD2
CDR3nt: TGTGCCAGCAGTCGCACCGTTAGCGGGGCGGGCTACGAGCAGTACTTC
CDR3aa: CASSRTVSGAGYEQYF

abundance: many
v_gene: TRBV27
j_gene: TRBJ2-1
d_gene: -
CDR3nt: TGTGCCAGCAGTTTATCTGAGGGGTGGTACGGCTCCTACAATGAGCAGTTCTTC
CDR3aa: CASSLSEGWYGSYNEQFF

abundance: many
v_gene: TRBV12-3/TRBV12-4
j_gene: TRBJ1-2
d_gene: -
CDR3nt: TGTGCCAGCAACAGGGATTTTGGTGGCTACACCTTC
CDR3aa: CASNRDFGGYTF